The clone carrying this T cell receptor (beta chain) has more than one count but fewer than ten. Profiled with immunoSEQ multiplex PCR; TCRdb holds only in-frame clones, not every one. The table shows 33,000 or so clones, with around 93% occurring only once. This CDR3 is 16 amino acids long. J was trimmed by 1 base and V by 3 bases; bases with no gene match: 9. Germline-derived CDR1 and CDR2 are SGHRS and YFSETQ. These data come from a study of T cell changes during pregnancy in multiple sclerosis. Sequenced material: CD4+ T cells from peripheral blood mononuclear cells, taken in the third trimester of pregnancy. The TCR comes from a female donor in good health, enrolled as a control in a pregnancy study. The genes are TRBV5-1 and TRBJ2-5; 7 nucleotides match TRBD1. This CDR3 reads CASSSRNRDSQETQYF. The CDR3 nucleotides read TGCGCCAGCAGCTCCCGGAACCGGGACAGCCAAGAGACCCAGTACTTC.